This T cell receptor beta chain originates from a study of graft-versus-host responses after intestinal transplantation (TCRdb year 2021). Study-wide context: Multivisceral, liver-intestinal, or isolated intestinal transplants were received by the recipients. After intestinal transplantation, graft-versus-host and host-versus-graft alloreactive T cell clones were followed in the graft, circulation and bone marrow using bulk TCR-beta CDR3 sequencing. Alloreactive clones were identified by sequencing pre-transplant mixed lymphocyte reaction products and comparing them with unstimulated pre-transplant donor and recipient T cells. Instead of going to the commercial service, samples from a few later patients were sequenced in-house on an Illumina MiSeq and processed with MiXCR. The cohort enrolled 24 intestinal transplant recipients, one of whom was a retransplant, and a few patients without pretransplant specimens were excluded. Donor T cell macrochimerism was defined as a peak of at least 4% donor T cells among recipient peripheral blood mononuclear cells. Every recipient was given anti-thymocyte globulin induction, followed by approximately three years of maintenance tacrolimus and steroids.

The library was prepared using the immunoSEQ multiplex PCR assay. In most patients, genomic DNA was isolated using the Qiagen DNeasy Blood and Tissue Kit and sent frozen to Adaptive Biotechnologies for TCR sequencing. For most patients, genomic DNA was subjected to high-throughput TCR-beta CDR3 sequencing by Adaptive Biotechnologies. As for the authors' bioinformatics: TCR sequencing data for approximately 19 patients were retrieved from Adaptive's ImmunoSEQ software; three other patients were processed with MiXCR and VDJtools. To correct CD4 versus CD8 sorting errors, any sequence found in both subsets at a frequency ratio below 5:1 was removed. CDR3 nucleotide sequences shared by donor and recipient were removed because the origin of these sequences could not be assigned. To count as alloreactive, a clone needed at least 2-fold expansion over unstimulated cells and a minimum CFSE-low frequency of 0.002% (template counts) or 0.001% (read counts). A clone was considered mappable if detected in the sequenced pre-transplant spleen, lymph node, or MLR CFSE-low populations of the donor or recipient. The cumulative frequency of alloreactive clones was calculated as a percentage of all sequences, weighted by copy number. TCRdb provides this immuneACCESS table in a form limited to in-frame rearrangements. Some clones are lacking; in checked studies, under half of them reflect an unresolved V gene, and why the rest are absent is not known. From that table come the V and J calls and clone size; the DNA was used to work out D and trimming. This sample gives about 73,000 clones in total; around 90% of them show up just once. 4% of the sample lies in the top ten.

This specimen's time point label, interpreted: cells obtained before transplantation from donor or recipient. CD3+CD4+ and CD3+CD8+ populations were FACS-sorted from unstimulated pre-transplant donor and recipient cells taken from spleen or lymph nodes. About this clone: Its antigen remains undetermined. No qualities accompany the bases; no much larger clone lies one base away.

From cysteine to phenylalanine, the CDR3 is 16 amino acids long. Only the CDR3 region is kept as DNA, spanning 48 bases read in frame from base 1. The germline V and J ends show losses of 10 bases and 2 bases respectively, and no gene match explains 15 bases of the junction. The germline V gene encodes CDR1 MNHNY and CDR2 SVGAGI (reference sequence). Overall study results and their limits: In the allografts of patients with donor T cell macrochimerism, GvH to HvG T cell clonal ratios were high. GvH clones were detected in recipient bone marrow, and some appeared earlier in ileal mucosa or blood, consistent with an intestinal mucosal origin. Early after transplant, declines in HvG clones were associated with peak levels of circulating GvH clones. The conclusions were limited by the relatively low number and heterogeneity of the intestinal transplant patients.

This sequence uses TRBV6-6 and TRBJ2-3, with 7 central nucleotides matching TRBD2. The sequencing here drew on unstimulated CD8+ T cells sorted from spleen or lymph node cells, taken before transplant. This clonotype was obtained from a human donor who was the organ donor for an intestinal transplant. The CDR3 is CAIWGGERLSTDTQYF. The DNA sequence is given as TGTGCCATATGGGGGGGGGAGCGGCTTTCCACAGATACGCAGTATTTT.